These 17 T cell receptor beta chains were sequenced from one sample in a study of blood T cell repertoires in COVID-19. Using immunoSEQ multiplex PCR, the repertoire was profiled, and TCRdb retains in-frame clones only, with some absent. The sample contains roughly 140,000 clones, under 85% of which appear only once. The specimen was peripheral blood. The origin of the receptors is an elderly woman in a cohort sampled during active or convalescent COVID-19.

The V and J genes are TRBV13 and TRBJ2-3; TRBD1 might be the D (5 bases). The length of the CDR3 is 12 residues. The V and J ends lost 6 bases and 9 bases respectively, with 13 bases between them. The germline gives CDR1 PRHDT, CDR2 FYEKMQ (reference sequence). CDR3 in amino acids: CASSTTKGTQYF. DNA for the CDR3: TGTGCCAGCAGTACAACCAAGGGGACGCAGTATTTT. Complete variable domain (other parts from reference TRBV13 and TRBJ2-3): AAGVIQSPRHLIKEKRETATLKCYPIPRHDTVYWYQQGPGQDPQFLISFYEKMQSDKGSIPDRFSAQQFSDYHSELNMSSLELGDSALYFCASSTTKGTQYFGPGTRLTVL.

The genes are TRBV6-5 and TRBJ1-1, with D perhaps matching TRBD1 (5 bases). In germline, CDR1 is MNHEY, CDR2 SVGAGI. The CDR3 has 14 residues. V gave up 7 bases and J gave up 0 bases, with 12 bases separating them. CDR3: CASKSGTMNTEAFF. The CDR3 DNA reads TGTGCCAGCAAGTCCGGGACTATGAACACTGAAGCTTTCTTT.

In DNA form, the CDR3 reads TGTGCCAGCAGCTTAGTAAACCAAGAGACCCAGTACTTC. Its protein is CASSLVNQETQYF. The V gene is TRBV7-7, the J gene TRBJ2-5; no definite D call. V shed 1 base and J shed 0 bases, with 3 bases lying between them. The CDR3 runs 13 residues. CDR1 is SSHAT and CDR2 is FNYEAQ in the germline V gene (reference sequence).

This chain links TRBV18 with TRBJ1-5; 9 bases agree with TRBD1. The trim removed 3 bases at V and 3 bases at J, leaving 9 bases unmatched. The CDR3 is made up of 17 amino acids. Germline CDR1 is KGHSH and CDR2 is LQKENI. CDR3 sequence: CASSPGTGSLLNQPQHF. Written as DNA, the CDR3 is TGTGCCAGCTCACCGGGGACAGGGTCTCTCCTCAATCAGCCCCAGCATTTT.

The rearrangement uses TRBV5-4 and TRBJ2-5; 7 bases are a match to TRBD2. The CDR3 extends over 14 amino acids. V trimming: 1 base; J trimming: 4 bases; junction bases outside the gene matches: 4. Per the germline V gene, CDR1 is SGHNT and CDR2 is YYREEE (reference sequence). CDR3 region: CASSLPGRGETQYF. The CDR3, as DNA: TGTGCCAGCAGCTTGCCAGGGAGGGGAGAGACCCAGTACTTC.

Regarding this clone: The same CDR3 arises from other DNA sequences in this sample as well. The genes are TRBV7-9 and TRBJ2-3, with no clear D. Trimming took off 5 bases at V and 0 bases at J, with 6 bases between the two ends. The germline gives CDR1 SEHNR, CDR2 FQNEAQ (reference sequence). CDR3 length equals 13 residues. CDR3 region: CASSHGSTDTQYF. For the CDR3, the DNA is TGTGCCAGCAGCCACGGGAGCACAGATACGCAGTATTTT. Complete variable domain (other parts from reference TRBV7-9 and TRBJ2-3): DTGVSQNPRHKITKRGQNVTFRCDPISEHNRLYWYRQTLGQGPEFLTYFQNEAQLEKSRLLSDRFSAERPKGSFSTLEIQRTEQGDSAMYLCASSHGSTDTQYFGPGTRLTVL.

The rearrangement links TRBV11-2 to TRBJ1-1; tentative D call: TRBD1 (5 bases). This CDR3 comprises 15 residues. Germline V gene data show CDR1 as SGHAT and CDR2 as FQNNGV. Trimming shortened V by 5 bases and J by 1 base, and 14 bases separated the two germline ends. CDR3 amino acids: CASSHTHRKNTEAFF. The CDR3 DNA reads as TGTGCCAGCAGCCATACCCACAGGAAGAACACTGAAGCTTTCTTT.

V gene TRBV19 combines with J gene TRBJ1-5, with TRBD1 as a possible D gene (6 bases). The germline gives CDR1 LNHDA, CDR2 SQIVND (reference sequence). The CDR3 extends over 14 amino acids. V lost 10 bases and J lost 4, with 17 bases in between. For the CDR3, the DNA is TGTGCCACCCAGGGGATGCGGTTGAATCAGCCCCAGCATTTT. It yields the protein CATQGMRLNQPQHF.

The chain links TRBV7-2 to TRBJ1-1, with unresolved D. The CDR3 totals 12 residues. V was trimmed by 1 base and J by 8 bases, leaving 8 bases between them. Germline-derived CDR1 and CDR2 are SGHTA and FQGNSA. The CDR3 sequence: CASSLGSREAFF. CDR3 sequence (DNA): TGTGCCAGCAGCTTAGGTAGCCGAGAAGCTTTCTTT. Using reference TRBV7-2 and TRBJ1-1 for the parts outside the CDR3, the full variable domain is GAGVSQSPSNKVTEKGKDVELRCDPISGHTALYWYRQSLGQGLEFLIYFQGNSAPDKSGLPSDRFSAERTGGSVSTLTIQRTQQEDSAVYLCASSLGSREAFFGQGTRLTVV.

This clone has a count of ten or more. The CDR3 protein is CASSLSGLPYEQYF. The CDR3, as DNA: TGCGCCAGCAGCTTGAGCGGACTCCCCTACGAGCAGTACTTC. This chain joins TRBV5-1 and TRBJ2-7; possible D gene TRBD2, 5 bases. Germline CDR1 and CDR2: SGHRS and YFSETQ. This CDR3 is built from 14 residues. Trimming cost V 1 base and J 2 bases, with 10 bases left between them.

The V gene is TRBV30, the J gene TRBJ1-4; D remains unclear. CDR1 and CDR2 from the germline V gene are GTSNPN and SVGIG (reference sequence). The CDR3 has 12 residues. The V gene lost 4 bases and the J gene lost 4 bases, with 7 bases spanning the gap. In DNA, the CDR3 is TGTGCCTGGACTAGAGATAATGAAAAACTGTTTTTT. Amino acids: CAWTRDNEKLFF.

This chain joins TRBV27 and TRBJ2-1; D is ambiguous. Between the trimmed V and J ends, which lost 2 bases and 0 bases, there was a span of 11 bases. Germline CDR1 reads MNHEY; CDR2 reads SMNVEV (reference sequence). This CDR3 is 16 amino acids long. CDR3 sequence reads: CASSLSPTNSYNEQFF. Here the CDR3 DNA reads TGTGCCAGCAGTTTAAGCCCCACGAACTCCTACAATGAGCAGTTCTTC.

The CDR3 loop is CSVFRQGYNEQFF. The CDR3 DNA is TGCAGCGTGTTTAGACAGGGCTACAATGAGCAGTTCTTC. This rearrangement joins TRBV29-1 to TRBJ2-1, with 7 bases identical to TRBD1. The length of the CDR3 is 13 residues. The V segment lost 6 bases and the J segment 3 bases; nucleotides outside the gene matches: 5. Germline V gives CDR1 SQVTM, CDR2 ANQGSEA.

The chain links TRBV30 to TRBJ2-7; TRBD1 aligns across 7 bases. Losses at the gene ends were 4 bases for V and 7 bases for J; bases not matched to a gene: 7. This CDR3 contains 12 residues. The germline V gene encodes CDR1 GTSNPN and CDR2 SVGIG (reference sequence). CDR3 region: CAWTRGQLEQYF. The CDR3 DNA is TGTGCCTGGACCAGGGGACAGCTTGAGCAGTACTTC.

This clone was detected only once. CDR3 nucleotides: TGTGCCAGCAGCCCGGGACAGGGCCGAGGCTACGAGCAGTACTTC. Its protein product is CASSPGQGRGYEQYF. The V call is TRBV7-2, the J call TRBJ2-7, with TRBD1 matching over 9 bases. V gave up 5 bases and J gave up 3 bases; unmatched junction bases: 8. Looked up from germline, CDR1 is SGHTA and CDR2 is FQGNSA. The CDR3 is 15 residues long.

The chain links TRBV11-2 to TRBJ2-2; D unclear. Germline CDR1 is SGHAT and CDR2 is FQNNGV. The CDR3 covers 13 residues. V was pared by 3 bases and J by 5 bases, with 7 bases between. The CDR3 loop reads CASSFSRTGELFF. The CDR3 DNA reads as TGTGCCAGCAGCTTTTCTAGGACCGGGGAGCTGTTTTTT.

This sequence joins TRBV24-1 and TRBJ2-3, with a weak D call TRBD2 (7 bases). The CDR3 spans 15 residues. Deletions cut 9 bases from V and 4 bases from J, with 19 bases between. The germline gives CDR1 KGHDR, CDR2 SFDVKD. CDR3 sequence reads: CATSRGGAGSDTQYF. CDR3 sequence (DNA): TGTGCCACCTCGAGGGGGGGCGCGGGTTCAGATACGCAGTATTTT.